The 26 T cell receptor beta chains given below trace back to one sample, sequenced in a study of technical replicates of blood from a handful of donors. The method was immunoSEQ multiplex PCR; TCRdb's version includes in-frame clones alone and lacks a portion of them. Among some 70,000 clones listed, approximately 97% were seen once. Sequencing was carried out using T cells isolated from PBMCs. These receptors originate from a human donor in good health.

The CDR3 DNA reads TGTGCCATCAGTGAGTCTAGACAGAACTACGAGCAGTACTTC. Protein sequence: CAISESRQNYEQYF. This chain joins TRBV10-3 and TRBJ2-7; tentative D call: TRBD1 (5 bases). Germline V gene lookup returns CDR1 ENHRY and CDR2 SYGVKD. The length of the CDR3 is 14 residues. Trimming removed 0 bases at V and 3 bases at J, with 9 bases between.

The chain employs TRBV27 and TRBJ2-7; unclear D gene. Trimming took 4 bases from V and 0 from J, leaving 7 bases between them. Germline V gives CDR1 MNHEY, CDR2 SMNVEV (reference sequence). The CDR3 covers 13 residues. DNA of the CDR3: TGTGCCAGCAGTTATGGGCGCTCCTACGAGCAGTACTTC. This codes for CASSYGRSYEQYF.

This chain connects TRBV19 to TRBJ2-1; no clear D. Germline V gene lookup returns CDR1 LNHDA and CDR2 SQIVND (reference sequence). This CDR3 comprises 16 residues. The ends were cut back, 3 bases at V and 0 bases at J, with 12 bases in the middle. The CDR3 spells CASSMSLLSSYNEQFF. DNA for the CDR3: TGTGCCAGTAGTATGAGTCTACTGAGCTCCTACAATGAGCAGTTCTTC.

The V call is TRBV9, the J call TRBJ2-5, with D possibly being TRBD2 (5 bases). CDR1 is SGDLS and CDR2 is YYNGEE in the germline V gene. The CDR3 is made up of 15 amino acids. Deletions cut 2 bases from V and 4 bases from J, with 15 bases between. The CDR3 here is CASSVDREGGETQYF. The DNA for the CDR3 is TGTGCCAGCAGCGTGGACCGGGAAGGAGGAGAGACCCAGTACTTC.

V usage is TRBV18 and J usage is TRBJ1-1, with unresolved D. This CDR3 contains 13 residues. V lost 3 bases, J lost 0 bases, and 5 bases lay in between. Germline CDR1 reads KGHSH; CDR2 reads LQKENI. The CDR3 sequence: CASSPRMNTEAFF. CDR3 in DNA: TGTGCCAGCTCACCGCGGATGAACACTGAAGCTTTCTTT.

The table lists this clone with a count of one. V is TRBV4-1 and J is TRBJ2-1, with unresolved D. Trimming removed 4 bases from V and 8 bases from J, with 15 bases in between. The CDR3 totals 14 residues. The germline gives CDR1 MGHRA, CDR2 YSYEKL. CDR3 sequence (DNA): TGCGCCAGCAGCCCCACCGTCTATATCTATGAGCAGTTCTTC. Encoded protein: CASSPTVYIYEQFF.

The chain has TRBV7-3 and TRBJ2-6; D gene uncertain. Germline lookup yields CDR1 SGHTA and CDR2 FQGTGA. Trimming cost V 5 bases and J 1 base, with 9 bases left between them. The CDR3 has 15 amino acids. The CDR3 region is CASSQELSGANVLTF. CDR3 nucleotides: TGTGCCAGCAGCCAAGAACTGTCTGGGGCCAACGTCCTGACTTTC.

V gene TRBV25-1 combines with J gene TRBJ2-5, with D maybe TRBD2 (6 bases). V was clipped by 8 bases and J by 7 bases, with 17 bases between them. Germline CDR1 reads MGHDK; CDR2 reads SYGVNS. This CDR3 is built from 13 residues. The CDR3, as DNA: TGTGCCAGCGGCCCCGGGAGTCTCGGGACCCAGTACTTC. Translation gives CASGPGSLGTQYF.

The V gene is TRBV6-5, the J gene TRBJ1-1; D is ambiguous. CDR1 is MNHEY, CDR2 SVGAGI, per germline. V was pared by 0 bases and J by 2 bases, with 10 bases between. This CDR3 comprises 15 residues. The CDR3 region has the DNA TGTGCCAGCAGTTACTCGAGGGCTTTTAACACTGAAGCTTTCTTT. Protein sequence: CASSYSRAFNTEAFF.

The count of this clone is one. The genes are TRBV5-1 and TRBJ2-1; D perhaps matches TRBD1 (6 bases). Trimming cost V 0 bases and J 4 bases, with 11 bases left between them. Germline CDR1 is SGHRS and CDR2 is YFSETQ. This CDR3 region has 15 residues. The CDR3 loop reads CASSLEQGWYNEQFF. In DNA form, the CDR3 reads TGCGCCAGCAGCTTGGAACAGGGTTGGTACAATGAGCAGTTCTTC.

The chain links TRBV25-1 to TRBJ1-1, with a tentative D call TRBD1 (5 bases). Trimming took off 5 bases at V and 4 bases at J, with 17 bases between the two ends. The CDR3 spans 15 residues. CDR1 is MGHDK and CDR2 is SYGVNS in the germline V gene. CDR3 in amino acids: CASSSAGKGGTEAFF. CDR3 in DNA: TGTGCCAGCAGTTCTGCAGGGAAGGGAGGCACTGAAGCTTTCTTT.

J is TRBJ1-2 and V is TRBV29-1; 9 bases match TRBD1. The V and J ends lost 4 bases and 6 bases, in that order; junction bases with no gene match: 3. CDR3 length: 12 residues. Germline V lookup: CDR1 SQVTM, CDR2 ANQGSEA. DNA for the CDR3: TGCAGCGTTGTAACAGGGGGCAATGGCTACACCTTC. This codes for CSVVTGGNGYTF.

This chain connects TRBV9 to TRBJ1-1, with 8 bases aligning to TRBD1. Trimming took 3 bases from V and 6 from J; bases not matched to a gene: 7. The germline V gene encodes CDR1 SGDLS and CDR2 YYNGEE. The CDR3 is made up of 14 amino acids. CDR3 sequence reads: CASSADRVPSEAFF. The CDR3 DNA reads TGTGCCAGCAGCGCGGACAGGGTCCCTTCTGAAGCTTTCTTT.

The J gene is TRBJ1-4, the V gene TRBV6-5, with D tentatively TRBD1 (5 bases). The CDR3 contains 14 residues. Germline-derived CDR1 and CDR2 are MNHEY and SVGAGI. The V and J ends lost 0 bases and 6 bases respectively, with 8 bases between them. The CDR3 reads CASSYSGEDEKLFF. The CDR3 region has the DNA TGTGCCAGCAGTTACTCAGGGGAGGATGAAAAACTGTTTTTT.

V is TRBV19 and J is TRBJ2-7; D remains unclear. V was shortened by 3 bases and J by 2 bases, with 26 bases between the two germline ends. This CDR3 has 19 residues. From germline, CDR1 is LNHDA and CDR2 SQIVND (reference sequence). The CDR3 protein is CASSMSVSMLPPAAYEQYF. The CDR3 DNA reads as TGTGCCAGTAGTATGTCGGTGTCAATGCTTCCACCGGCGGCCTACGAGCAGTACTTC. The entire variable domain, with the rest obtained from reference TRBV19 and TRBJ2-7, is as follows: DGGITQSPKYLFRKEGQNVTLSCEQNLNHDAMYWYRQDPGQGLRLIYYSQIVNDFQKGDIAEGYSVSREKKESFPLTVTSAQKNPTAFYLCASSMSVSMLPPAAYEQYFGPGTRLTVT.

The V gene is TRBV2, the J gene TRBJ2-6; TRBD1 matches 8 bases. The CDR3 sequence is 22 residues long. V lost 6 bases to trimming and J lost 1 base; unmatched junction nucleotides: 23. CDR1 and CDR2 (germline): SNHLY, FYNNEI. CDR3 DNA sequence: TGTGCCAGCAGCGAAACCAAATCCGGGACAGGTTTTCTCTTGTCTGGGGCCAACGTCCTGACTTTC. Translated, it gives CASSETKSGTGFLLSGANVLTF.

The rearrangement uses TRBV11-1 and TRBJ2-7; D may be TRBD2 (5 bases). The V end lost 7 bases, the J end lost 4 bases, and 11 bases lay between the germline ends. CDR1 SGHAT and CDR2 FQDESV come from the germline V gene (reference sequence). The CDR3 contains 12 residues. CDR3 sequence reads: CASTARGYEQYF. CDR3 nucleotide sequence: TGTGCCAGCACCGCCAGAGGGTACGAGCAGTACTTC.

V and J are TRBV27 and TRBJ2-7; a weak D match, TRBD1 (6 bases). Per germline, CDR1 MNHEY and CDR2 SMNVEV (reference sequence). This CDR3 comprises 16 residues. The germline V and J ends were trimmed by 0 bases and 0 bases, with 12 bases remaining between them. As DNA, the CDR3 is TGTGCCAGCAGTTTATCTAGGGGACAAAGCTCCTACGAGCAGTACTTC. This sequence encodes CASSLSRGQSSYEQYF.

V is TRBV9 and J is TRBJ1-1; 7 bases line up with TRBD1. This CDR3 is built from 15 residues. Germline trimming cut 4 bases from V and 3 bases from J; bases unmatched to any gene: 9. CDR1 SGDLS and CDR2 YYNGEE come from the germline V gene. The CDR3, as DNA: TGTGCCAGCAGCCCAACAGGGGTCCCGCACACTGAAGCTTTCTTT. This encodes CASSPTGVPHTEAFF.

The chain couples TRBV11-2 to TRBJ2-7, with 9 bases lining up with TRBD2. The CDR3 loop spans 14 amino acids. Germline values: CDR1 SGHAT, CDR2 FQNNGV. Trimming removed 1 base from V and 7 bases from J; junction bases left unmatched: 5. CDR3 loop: CASSLGGSGREQYF. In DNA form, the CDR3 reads TGTGCCAGCAGCTTAGGAGGTAGCGGGAGAGAGCAGTACTTC.

The CDR3 DNA reads as TGTGCCTGGAGTGAGGCGGGAGCGGGTGAGCAGTACTTC. Protein: CAWSEAGAGEQYF. The rearrangement joins TRBV30 to TRBJ2-7; 7 positions agree with TRBD2. The CDR3 runs 13 residues. The germline CDR1 and CDR2 sequences are GTSNPN and SVGIG (reference sequence). Trimming at V came to 1 base and at J to 7 bases, leaving 7 bases not matched to a gene.

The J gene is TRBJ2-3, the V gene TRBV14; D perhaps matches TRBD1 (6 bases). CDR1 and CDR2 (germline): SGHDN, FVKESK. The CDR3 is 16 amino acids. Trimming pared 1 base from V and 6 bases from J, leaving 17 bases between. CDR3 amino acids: CASSQAVTGITDTQYF. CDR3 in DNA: TGTGCCAGCAGCCAAGCCGTAACAGGGATCACGGATACGCAGTATTTT.

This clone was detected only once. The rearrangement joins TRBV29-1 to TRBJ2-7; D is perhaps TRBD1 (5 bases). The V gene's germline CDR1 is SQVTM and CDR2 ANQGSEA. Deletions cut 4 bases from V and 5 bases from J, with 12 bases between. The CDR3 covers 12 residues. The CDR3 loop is CSVAKGENEQYF. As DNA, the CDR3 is TGCAGCGTTGCGAAAGGGGAAAACGAGCAGTACTTC.

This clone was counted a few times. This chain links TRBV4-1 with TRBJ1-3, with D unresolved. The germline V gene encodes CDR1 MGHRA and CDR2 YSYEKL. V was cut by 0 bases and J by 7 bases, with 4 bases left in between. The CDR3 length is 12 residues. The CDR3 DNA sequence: TGCGCCAGCAGCCAAGATCCGAACACCATATATTTT. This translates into CASSQDPNTIYF.

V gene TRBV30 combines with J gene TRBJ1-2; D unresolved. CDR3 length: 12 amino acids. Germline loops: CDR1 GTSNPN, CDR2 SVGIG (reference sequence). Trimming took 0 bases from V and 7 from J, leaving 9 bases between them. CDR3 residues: CAWSVGVFGYTF. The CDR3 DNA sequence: TGTGCCTGGAGTGTAGGAGTATTTGGCTACACCTTC.

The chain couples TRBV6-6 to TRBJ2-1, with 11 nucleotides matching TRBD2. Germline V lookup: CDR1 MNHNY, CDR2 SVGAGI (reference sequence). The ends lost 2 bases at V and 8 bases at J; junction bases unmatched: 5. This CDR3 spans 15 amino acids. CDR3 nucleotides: TGTGCCAGCAGTTACCCCGGACTAGCGGGCTATGAGCAGTTCTTC. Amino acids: CASSYPGLAGYEQFF.